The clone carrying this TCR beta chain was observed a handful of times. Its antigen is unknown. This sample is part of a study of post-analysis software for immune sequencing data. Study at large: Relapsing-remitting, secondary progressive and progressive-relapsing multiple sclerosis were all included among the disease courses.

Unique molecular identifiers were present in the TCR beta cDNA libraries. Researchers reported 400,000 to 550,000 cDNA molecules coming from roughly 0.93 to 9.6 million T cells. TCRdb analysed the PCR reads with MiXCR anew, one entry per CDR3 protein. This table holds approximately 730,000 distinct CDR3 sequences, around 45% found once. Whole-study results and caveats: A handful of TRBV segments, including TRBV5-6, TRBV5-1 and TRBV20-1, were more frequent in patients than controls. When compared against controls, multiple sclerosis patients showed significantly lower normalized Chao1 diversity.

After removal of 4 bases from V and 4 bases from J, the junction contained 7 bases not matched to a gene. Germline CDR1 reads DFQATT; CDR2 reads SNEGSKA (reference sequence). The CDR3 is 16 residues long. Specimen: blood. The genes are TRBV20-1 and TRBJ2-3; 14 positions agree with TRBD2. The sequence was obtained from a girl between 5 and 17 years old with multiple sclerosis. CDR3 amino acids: CSATGLAGELADTQYF. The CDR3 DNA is TGCAGTGCTACGGGACTAGCGGGAGAATTAGCAGATACGCAGTATTTT.